This T cell receptor (beta chain) emerged from a study of T cell repertoires in ileal Crohn's disease. Study in general: At surgery, 30% to 35% of patients smoked, with median disease duration roughly 7.7 years. Every patient was operated on for stricturing (about 60%) or penetrating (approximately 40%) complications. Study observations and caveats: Compared with CD4 T cells, sorted CD8 cells carried more expanded clones.

Germline values: CDR1 SGHTA, CDR2 FQGNSA. With 1 base clipped from V and 1 base from J, the junction kept 11 bases outside the gene matches. There are 19 residues in the CDR3. Produced via immunoSEQ multiplex PCR; TCRdb's table is partial and in-frame only. Of 30,000 to 35,000 clones in the sample, roughly 78% were seen once. With respect to this clone: Its target is unknown.

The source material was ileal tissue. The receptor's source is an adult with Crohn's disease. This sequence joins TRBV7-2 and TRBJ1-1; 11 bases are shared with TRBD1. CDR3 region: CASSLVLGGQGVGNTEAFF. The CDR3 nucleotides are TGTGCCAGCAGCTTAGTTTTGGGGGGACAGGGGGTAGGGAACACTGAAGCTTTCTTT.